This entry lists 22 T cell receptor beta chains sequenced from one sample in a study of blood T cell repertoires in COVID-19. Produced via immunoSEQ multiplex PCR; TCRdb's table is partial and in-frame only. In the table there are roughly 260,000 clones, more than 60% of which are singletons. The sequenced material came from peripheral blood. These receptors originate from a woman in her 40s with active or convalescent COVID-19.

The gene calls are TRBV29-1 and TRBJ2-2; 14 bases agree with TRBD2. The CDR3 loop spans 16 amino acids. Germline V CDR1 and CDR2: SQVTM, ANQGSEA. Trimming took 4 bases from V and 6 from J; bases not matched to a gene: 7. The CDR3 DNA reads as TGCAGCGTTGTACCGACTAGCGGGGGGGCAGCCGGGGAGCTGTTTTTT. It encodes CSVVPTSGGAAGELFF.

With regard to this clone: One junction end disagrees with the germline gene, perhaps due to a read error. This chain links TRBV7-7 with TRBJ2-2; 8 bases agree with TRBD1. Per the germline V gene, CDR1 is SSHAT and CDR2 is FNYEAQ (reference sequence). CDR3 length equals 13 residues. In DNA form, the CDR3 reads TGTGCTAGCAGCCTACAGGGGGCCGGGGAGCTGTTTTTT. Translating gives CASSLQGAGELFF.

This chain joins TRBV5-6 and TRBJ2-1, with 7 bases that match TRBD1. After removal of 0 bases from V and 4 bases from J, the junction contained 7 bases not matched to a gene. This CDR3 region has 16 residues. The germline CDR1 and CDR2 sequences are SGHDT and YYEEEE. This chain's CDR3 is CASSLARGPYYNEQFF. The CDR3 nucleotides read TGTGCCAGCAGCTTGGCAAGGGGGCCATATTACAATGAGCAGTTCTTC. Filled out from reference TRBV5-6 and TRBJ2-1, the complete variable domain reads DAGVTQSPTHLIKTRGQQVTLRCSPKSGHDTVSWYQQALGQGPQFIFQYYEEEERQRGNFPDRFSGHQFPNYSSELNVNALLLGDSALYLCASSLARGPYYNEQFFGPGTRLTVL.

In its sample, this clone was seen a few times. The rearrangement uses TRBV15 and TRBJ1-1; TRBD1 matches 7 bases. With 1 base clipped from V and 0 bases from J, the junction kept 2 bases outside the gene matches. Germline loops: CDR1 LNHNV, CDR2 YYDKDF (reference sequence). The CDR3 runs to 15 residues. CDR3 sequence: CATSRVGQLNTEAFF. The CDR3 DNA reads TGTGCCACCAGCAGAGTGGGACAGTTGAACACTGAAGCTTTCTTT.

The gene calls are TRBV12-1 and TRBJ1-6; TRBD1 was called by the table and not checked on the DNA. TRBV12-1 is annotated as a pseudogene. The CDR3 spans 18 residues. In nucleotides, the CDR3 is TGTGCCAGCAGCTTTTACAGACAGGGGAATAGGTATAATTCACCCCTCCACTTT. Translation: CASSFYRQGNRYNSPLHF.

The V and J genes are TRBV29-1 and TRBJ2-2, with 10 positions matching TRBD1. CDR3 size: 13 residues. In germline, CDR1 is SQVTM, CDR2 ANQGSEA. Trimming at V came to 5 bases and at J to 4 bases, leaving 1 base not matched to a gene. The CDR3 spells CSVRTGGTGELFF. CDR3 DNA: TGCAGCGTTCGGACAGGGGGCACCGGGGAGCTGTTTTTT.

J is TRBJ1-5 and V is TRBV21-1; the table names TRBD1, a call not compared with the DNA. TRBV21-1 is a pseudogene locus. The CDR3 runs to 17 residues. The CDR3 nucleotides read TGTGCCAGCAGCAATATCCGAGACACAGGGGTCAATCAGCCCCAGCATTTT. Protein sequence: CASSNIRDTGVNQPQHF.

The chain recombines TRBV28 with TRBJ1-2; 8 nucleotides agree with TRBD1. The V gene end was trimmed by 5 bases and the J gene end by 8 bases; junction bases not matched to a gene: 10. CDR3 size: 14 residues. Germline V CDR1 and CDR2: MDHEN, SYDVKM. The CDR3 sequence is CASSGLTGARGYTF. The CDR3, as DNA: TGTGCCAGCAGTGGGCTGACAGGGGCGAGAGGCTACACCTTC.

This chain joins TRBV6-5 and TRBJ1-1; D unresolved. Germline CDR1 reads MNHEY; CDR2 reads SVGAGI. V was clipped by 0 bases and J by 1 base, with 12 bases between them. This CDR3 region has 16 residues. CDR3 bases: TGTGCCAGCAGTTACTCTCTGGCAGGTCCGAACACTGAAGCTTTCTTT. This gives the protein CASSYSLAGPNTEAFF.

This chain links TRBV11-2 with TRBJ1-6; D is unresolved. Germline lookup yields CDR1 SGHAT and CDR2 FQNNGV. Trimming pared 0 bases from V and 10 bases from J, leaving 7 bases between. This CDR3 has 13 amino acids. Here the CDR3 reads CASSLDTRSPLHF. The CDR3 coding sequence is TGTGCCAGCAGCTTAGATACCCGGTCACCCCTCCACTTT. Combining the CDR3 with reference TRBV11-2 and TRBJ1-6 gives the whole variable domain EAGVAQSPRYKIIEKRQSVAFWCNPISGHATLYWYQQILGQGPKLLIQFQNNGVVDDSQLPKDRFSAERLKGVDSTLKIQPAKLEDSAVYLCASSLDTRSPLHFGNGTRLTVT.

This clone was counted between two and nine times. The V gene is TRBV21-1, the J gene TRBJ1-5; TRBD1, the D gene given by the table, was not confirmed from the DNA. TRBV21-1 is an annotated pseudogene. The CDR3 has 13 amino acids. For the CDR3, the DNA is TGTGCCAGCGGGGACAGGGACAATCAGCCCCAGCATTTT. Translation gives CASGDRDNQPQHF.

This clone has a count of ten or more. The J gene is TRBJ2-5, the V gene TRBV6-4; 11 bases fit TRBD2. The junction had 6 bases not matched to a gene; V was cut back by 4 bases and J by 5 bases. The germline V gene has CDR1 MRHNA and CDR2 SNTAGT. The CDR3 length is 15 residues. This chain's CDR3 is CASSAVAGGPETQYF. The CDR3 DNA reads as TGTGCCAGCAGTGCCGTAGCGGGGGGGCCCGAGACCCAGTACTTC.

The chain employs TRBV12-5 and TRBJ2-3, with 10 positions matching TRBD2. Trimming cost V 5 bases and J 4 bases; bases outside gene matches: 3. The CDR3 length is 14 residues. Per germline, CDR1 LGHNT and CDR2 FRNRAP. The DNA for the CDR3 is TGTGCTAGTGGTCAGGGACTAGCGTCAGATACGCAGTATTTT. Its protein is CASGQGLASDTQYF.

The V call is TRBV27, the J call TRBJ1-2; 10 bases are a match to TRBD1. This CDR3 contains 15 residues. Per the germline V gene, CDR1 is MNHEY and CDR2 is SMNVEV (reference sequence). V trimming: 5 bases; J trimming: 4 bases; junction bases outside the gene matches: 7. CDR3: CASSPGQGIIYGYTF. The CDR3 bases are TGTGCCAGCAGTCCGGGACAGGGGATTATCTATGGCTACACCTTC.

This clone occurred once. The J gene is TRBJ1-4, the V gene TRBV7-9; tentatively, D is TRBD1 (6 bases). Trimming took 4 bases from V and 9 from J, leaving 12 bases between them. This CDR3 region has 13 residues. Per the germline V gene, CDR1 is SEHNR and CDR2 is FQNEAQ (reference sequence). CDR3 region: CASSYTGNQKLFF. CDR3 DNA: TGTGCCAGCAGCTACACAGGGAATCAAAAACTGTTTTTT.

This clone was seen a handful of times. The rearrangement joins TRBV2 to TRBJ1-6; D is perhaps TRBD1 (6 bases). Germline CDR1 is SNHLY and CDR2 is FYNNEI. The V end was cut by 6 bases, the J end by 2 bases, with 14 bases between. The CDR3 extends over 16 amino acids. The DNA for the CDR3 is TGTGCCAGCAGCCCCTGGGGGGGCACCTATAATTCACCCCTCCACTTT. It encodes CASSPWGGTYNSPLHF.

This chain joins TRBV5-1 and TRBJ1-3; maybe TRBD1 (6 bases). Per the germline V gene, CDR1 is SGHRS and CDR2 is YFSETQ. V was shortened by 0 bases and J by 0 bases, with 13 bases between the two germline ends. The length of the CDR3 is 17 residues. The CDR3 coding sequence is TGCGCCAGCAGCTTGGCCGGTGCAGGGGACTCTGGAAACACCATATATTTT. It is translated as CASSLAGAGDSGNTIYF. Full variable domain (outside the CDR3, taken from reference TRBV5-1 and TRBJ1-3): KAGVTQTPRYLIKTRGQQVTLSCSPISGHRSVSWYQQTPGQGLQFLFEYFSETQRNKGNFPGRFSGRQFSNSRSEMNVSTLELGDSALYLCASSLAGAGDSGNTIYFGEGSWLTVV.

This clone was seen once. The chain employs TRBV10-3 and TRBJ2-7, with 12 bases identical to TRBD2. Losses at the gene ends were 3 bases for V and 6 bases for J; bases not matched to a gene: 12. Germline V gene lookup returns CDR1 ENHRY and CDR2 SYGVKD. The CDR3 is made up of 17 amino acids. The CDR3 region is CAISDPGTGLAGFEQYV. The CDR3 DNA sequence: TGTGCCATCAGTGATCCGGGGACGGGACTAGCGGGTTTCGAGCAGTACGTC.

The rearrangement links TRBV7-9 to TRBJ2-1; tentative D call: TRBD1 (5 bases). The CDR3 covers 14 residues. V gave up 4 bases and J gave up 8 bases, with 15 bases separating them. CDR1 is SEHNR, CDR2 FQNEAQ, per germline (reference sequence). This CDR3 is CASSSRPGQDEQFF. CDR3 nucleotide sequence: TGTGCCAGCAGCTCCCGCCCAGGGCAGGATGAGCAGTTCTTC.

This clone was seen repeatedly, ten times or more. This chain uses TRBV27 with TRBJ2-5; TRBD1 might be the D (6 bases). This CDR3 spans 14 amino acids. Germline lookup yields CDR1 MNHEY and CDR2 SMNVEV (reference sequence). Trimming took 2 bases from V and 4 from J, leaving 11 bases between them. Here the CDR3 reads CASSLEIRGETQYF. The CDR3 coding sequence is TGTGCCAGCAGTTTAGAGATCAGGGGAGAGACCCAGTACTTC.

This chain joins TRBV28 and TRBJ1-2, with D possibly TRBD1 on 5 matching bases. Germline V gene sequence: CDR1 MDHEN, CDR2 SYDVKM. V dropped 2 bases and J dropped 0 bases, with 10 bases sitting between them. The CDR3 runs 15 residues. In DNA, the CDR3 is TGTGCCAGCAGTTTACAGGGCTCAACTAACTATGGCTACACCTTC. Its protein is CASSLQGSTNYGYTF.

The chain uses TRBV5-4 and TRBJ1-1, with 11 positions matching TRBD1. Per the germline V gene, CDR1 is SGHNT and CDR2 is YYREEE (reference sequence). The CDR3 contains 15 residues. The trim removed 4 bases at V and 7 bases at J, leaving 9 bases unmatched. The CDR3 loop is CASSPDPDRGLEAFF. The CDR3 coding sequence is TGTGCCAGCAGCCCTGACCCGGACAGGGGGCTTGAAGCTTTCTTT.